This TCR beta chain was documented in a study of Graves' ophthalmopathy and Graves' hyperthyroidism. Ophthalmopathy donors were characterized by moderate-to-severe activity, CAS of at least 3, NOSPECS of at least 4, and duration under 3 months. Amplification targeted the TCR beta CDR3 regions, with RNA transcripts as the source material. First-round RT-PCR relied on HTBI primers, and a second-round multiplex PCR came next. TCRdb reprocessed the multiplex PCR reads with MiXCR, giving one entry per CDR3 protein. The sample records 150,000 to 200,000 distinct CDR3 sequences, 39% being singletons. The CDR3 is 16 amino acids. Germline CDR1 is MNHNS and CDR2 is SASEGT. V lost 5 bases, J lost 0 bases, and 14 bases lay in between.

The chain is built from TRBV6-1 and TRBJ1-5; the D is unclear. The clonotype comes from a man aged 25-40 years with Graves' ophthalmopathy. What was sequenced was peripheral blood. The CDR3 loop reads CASSPTRTASNQPQHF. CDR3 DNA: TGTGCCAGCAGTCCTACCAGAACAGCTAGCAATCAGCCCCAGCATTTT.